This T cell receptor beta chain was found in a study of shared clonotypes between healthy human individuals. Overall study findings and caveats: Non-shared clonotypes had lower generation probabilities than clonotypes shared by all four sorted-subset donors. Genetic and exposure-history diversity was limited by the small donor number.

Germline lookup yields CDR1 SGHRS and CDR2 YFSETQ. Between the trimmed V and J ends, which lost 0 bases and 5 bases, there was a span of 9 bases. The CDR3 loop spans 14 amino acids. There were only Caucasian adults among the donors, and all lived in Nashville, Tennessee. The study separated CD4+ cells into CD45RA+ naive and CD45RA-negative memory subsets. Here immunoSEQ multiplex PCR was the method, and the copy in TCRdb shows in-frame clones only, minus some. The sample lists 550,000 to 700,000 clones, 60% to 75% occurring once. This clone is a singleton in its sample. The antigen is not known. This chain links TRBV5-1 with TRBJ2-1, with a weak D call TRBD1 (6 bases). Sequencing was carried out using memory CD4+ T cells sorted from blood. Subset reported: CD45RA-negative fraction. The receptor was derived from a woman younger than 45 in good health. Here the CDR3 reads CASSLGTVNNEQFF. CDR3 nucleotides: TGCGCCAGCAGCTTGGGGACAGTGAACAATGAGCAGTTCTTC.